This TCR beta chain was identified in a study of a mutant IDH1 vaccine in newly diagnosed glioma. Study-wide background: Patients under treatment included about 60% males and 37.5% females and had a mean age of around 40 years. Therapy received beforehand was radiotherapy, temozolomide, or both, with most patients given both.

Time point in this sample: baseline, week 1 (first vaccination visit). This sample's treatment: pre-vaccination baseline after standard-of-care therapy. V lost 5 bases and J 0 bases, leaving 7 bases between the germline ends. CDR3 length: 13 amino acids. Per germline, CDR1 LNHDA and CDR2 SQIVND (reference sequence). Study-wide results and caveats: Seemingly, pseudoprogression had no relation to changes in the top peripheral T cell clonotypes. Among patients, around 95% showed immune responses induced by the vaccine.

As concerns this clone: The antigen is unknown.

Using immunoSEQ multiplex PCR, the repertoire was profiled, and TCRdb retains in-frame clones only, with some absent. Seen here are around 50,000 clones, approximately 90% observed once, and the top ten hold over 2%. The J gene is TRBJ1-2, the V gene TRBV19; D not resolved. Source: PBMCs, taken from a glioma patient treated with radiotherapy, temozolomide or both. The receptor was derived from a middle-aged man with glioma. CDR3 bases: TGTGCCAGTAGTGAGTCATCTAACTATGGCTACACCTTC. It yields the protein CASSESSNYGYTF.